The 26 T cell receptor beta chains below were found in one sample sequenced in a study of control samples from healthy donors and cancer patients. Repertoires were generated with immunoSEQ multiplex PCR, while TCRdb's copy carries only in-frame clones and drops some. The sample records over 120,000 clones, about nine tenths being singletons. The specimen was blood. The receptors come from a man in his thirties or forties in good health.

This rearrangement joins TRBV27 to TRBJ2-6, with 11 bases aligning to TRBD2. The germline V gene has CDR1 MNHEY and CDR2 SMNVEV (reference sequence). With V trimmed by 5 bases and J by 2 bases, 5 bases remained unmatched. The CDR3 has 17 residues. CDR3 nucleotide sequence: TGTGCCAGCAGTCCCCTAGCGGGGGGCCCTGGGGCCAACGTCCTGACTTTC. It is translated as CASSPLAGGPGANVLTF.

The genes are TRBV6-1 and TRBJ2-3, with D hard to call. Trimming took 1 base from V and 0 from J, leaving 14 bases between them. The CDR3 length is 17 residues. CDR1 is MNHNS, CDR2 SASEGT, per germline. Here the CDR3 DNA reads TGTGCCAGCAGTGAAGAATGGATAACCTCTAGCACAGATACGCAGTATTTT. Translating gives CASSEEWITSSTDTQYF.

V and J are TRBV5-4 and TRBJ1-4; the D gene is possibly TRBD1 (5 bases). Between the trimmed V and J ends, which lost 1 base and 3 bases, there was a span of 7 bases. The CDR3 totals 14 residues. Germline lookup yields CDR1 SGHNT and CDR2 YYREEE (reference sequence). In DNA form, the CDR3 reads TGTGCCAGCAGCTTGTCGGGGGCTAATGAAAAACTGTTTTTT. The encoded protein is CASSLSGANEKLFF.

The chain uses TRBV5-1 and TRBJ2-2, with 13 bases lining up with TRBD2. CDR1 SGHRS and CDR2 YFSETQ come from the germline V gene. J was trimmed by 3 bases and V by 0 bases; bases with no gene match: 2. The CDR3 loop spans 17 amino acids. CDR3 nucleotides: TGCGCCAGCAGCTTGGGACTAGCGGGGGGAGACACCGGGGAGCTGTTTTTT. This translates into CASSLGLAGGDTGELFF.

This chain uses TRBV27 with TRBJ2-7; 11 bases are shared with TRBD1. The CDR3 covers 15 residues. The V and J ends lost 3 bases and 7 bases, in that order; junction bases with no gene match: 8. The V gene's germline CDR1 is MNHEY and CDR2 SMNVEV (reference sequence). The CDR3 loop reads CASSFRGQGANEQYF. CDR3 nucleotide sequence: TGTGCCAGCAGTTTTCGAGGACAGGGGGCGAATGAGCAGTACTTC.

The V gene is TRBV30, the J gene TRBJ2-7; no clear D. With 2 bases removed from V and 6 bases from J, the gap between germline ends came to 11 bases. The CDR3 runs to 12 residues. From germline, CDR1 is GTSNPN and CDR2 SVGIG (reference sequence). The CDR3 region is CAWSPDTAEQYF. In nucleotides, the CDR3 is TGTGCCTGGAGTCCTGACACCGCCGAGCAGTACTTC.

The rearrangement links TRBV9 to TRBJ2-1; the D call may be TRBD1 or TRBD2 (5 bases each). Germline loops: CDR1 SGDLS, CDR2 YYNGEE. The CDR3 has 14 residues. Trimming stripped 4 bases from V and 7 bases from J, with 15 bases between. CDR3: CASSKDRWGNEQFF. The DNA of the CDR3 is TGTGCCAGCAGCAAAGACCGATGGGGGAATGAGCAGTTCTTC.

CDR3 in amino acids: CASSRTPPGAFF. DNA of the CDR3: TGTGCCAGCAGTCGGACTCCCCCGGGAGCTTTCTTT. V usage is TRBV28 and J usage is TRBJ1-1; D gene uncertain. CDR1 is MDHEN, CDR2 SYDVKM, per germline. With 5 bases removed from V and 10 bases from J, the gap between germline ends came to 14 bases. The CDR3 is 12 residues long.

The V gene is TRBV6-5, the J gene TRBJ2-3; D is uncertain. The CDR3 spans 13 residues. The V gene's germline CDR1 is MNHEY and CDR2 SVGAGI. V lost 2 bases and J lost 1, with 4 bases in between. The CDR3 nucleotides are TGTGCCAGCAGTTACGGGGGCACAGATACGCAGTATTTT. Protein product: CASSYGGTDTQYF.

The CDR3 region is CASSLDRNTDTQYF. The CDR3 coding sequence is TGCGCCAGCAGCTTGGACAGGAACACGGATACGCAGTATTTT. The chain has TRBV5-1 and TRBJ2-3; the D gene is possibly TRBD1 (5 bases). CDR1 is SGHRS, CDR2 YFSETQ, per germline. The V end was cut by 0 bases, the J end by 6 bases, with 11 bases between. CDR3 length equals 14 residues.

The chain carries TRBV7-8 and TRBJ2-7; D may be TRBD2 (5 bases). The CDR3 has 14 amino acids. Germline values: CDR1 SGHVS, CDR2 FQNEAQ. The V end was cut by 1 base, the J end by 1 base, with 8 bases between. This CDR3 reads CASSLGAGSYEQYF. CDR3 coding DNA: TGTGCCAGCAGCTTAGGGGCGGGTTCCTACGAGCAGTACTTC.

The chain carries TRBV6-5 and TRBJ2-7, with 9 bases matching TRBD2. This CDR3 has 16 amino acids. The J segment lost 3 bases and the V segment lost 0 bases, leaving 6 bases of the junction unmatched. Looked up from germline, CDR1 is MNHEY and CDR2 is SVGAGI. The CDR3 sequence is CASSYSMSGGNYEQYF. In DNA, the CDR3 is TGTGCCAGCAGTTACTCGATGAGCGGGGGGAACTACGAGCAGTACTTC.

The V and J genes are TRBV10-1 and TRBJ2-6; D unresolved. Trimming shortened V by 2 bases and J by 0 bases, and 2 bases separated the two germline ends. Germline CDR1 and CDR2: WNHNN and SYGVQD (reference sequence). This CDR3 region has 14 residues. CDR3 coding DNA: TGCGCCAGCAGTGAGAACTCTGGGGCCAACGTCCTGACTTTC. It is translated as CASSENSGANVLTF.

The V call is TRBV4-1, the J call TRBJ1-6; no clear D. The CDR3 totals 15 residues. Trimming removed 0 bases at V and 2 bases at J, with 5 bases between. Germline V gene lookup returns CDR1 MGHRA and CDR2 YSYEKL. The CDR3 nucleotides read TGCGCCAGCAGCCAAGAGGGTGCCTATAATTCACCCCTCCACTTT. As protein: CASSQEGAYNSPLHF.

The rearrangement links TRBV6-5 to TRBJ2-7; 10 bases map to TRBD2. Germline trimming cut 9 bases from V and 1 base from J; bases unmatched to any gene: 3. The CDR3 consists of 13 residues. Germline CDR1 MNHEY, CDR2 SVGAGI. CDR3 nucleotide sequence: TGTGCCAGTGTAGCGGGGGGTTCCTACGAGCAGTACTTC. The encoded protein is CASVAGGSYEQYF.

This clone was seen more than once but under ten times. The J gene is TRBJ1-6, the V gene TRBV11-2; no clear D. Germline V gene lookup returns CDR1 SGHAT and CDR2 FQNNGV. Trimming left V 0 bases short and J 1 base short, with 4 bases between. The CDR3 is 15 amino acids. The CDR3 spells CASSLEFSYNSPLHF. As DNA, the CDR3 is TGTGCCAGCAGCTTAGAGTTTTCCTATAATTCACCCCTCCACTTT.

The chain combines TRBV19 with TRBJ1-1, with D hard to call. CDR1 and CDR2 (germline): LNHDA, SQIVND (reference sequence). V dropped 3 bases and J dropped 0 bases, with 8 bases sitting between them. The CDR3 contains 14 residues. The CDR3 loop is CASSIGFMNTEAFF. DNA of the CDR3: TGTGCCAGTAGTATCGGCTTTATGAACACTGAAGCTTTCTTT. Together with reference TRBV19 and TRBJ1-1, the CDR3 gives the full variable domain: DGGITQSPKYLFRKEGQNVTLSCEQNLNHDAMYWYRQDPGQGLRLIYYSQIVNDFQKGDIAEGYSVSREKKESFPLTVTSAQKNPTAFYLCASSIGFMNTEAFFGQGTRLTVV.

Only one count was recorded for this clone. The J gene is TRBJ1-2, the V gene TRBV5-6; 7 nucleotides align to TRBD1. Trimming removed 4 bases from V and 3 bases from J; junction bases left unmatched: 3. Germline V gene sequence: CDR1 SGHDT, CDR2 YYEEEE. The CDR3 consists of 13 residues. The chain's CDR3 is CASSPQGDYGYTF. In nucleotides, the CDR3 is TGTGCCAGCAGCCCCCAGGGGGACTATGGCTACACCTTC. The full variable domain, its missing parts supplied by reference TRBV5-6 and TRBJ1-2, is DAGVTQSPTHLIKTRGQQVTLRCSPKSGHDTVSWYQQALGQGPQFIFQYYEEEERQRGNFPDRFSGHQFPNYSSELNVNALLLGDSALYLCASSPQGDYGYTFGSGTRLTVV.

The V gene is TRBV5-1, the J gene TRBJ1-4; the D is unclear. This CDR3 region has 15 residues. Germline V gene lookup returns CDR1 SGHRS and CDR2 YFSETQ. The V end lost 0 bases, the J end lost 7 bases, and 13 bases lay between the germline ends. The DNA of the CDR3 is TGCGCCAGCAGCTTGGCCGGTAGAGGCGGTGAAAAACTGTTTTTT. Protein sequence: CASSLAGRGGEKLFF. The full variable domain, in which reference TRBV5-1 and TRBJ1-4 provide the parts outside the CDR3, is KAGVTQTPRYLIKTRGQQVTLSCSPISGHRSVSWYQQTPGQGLQFLFEYFSETQRNKGNFPGRFSGRQFSNSRSEMNVSTLELGDSALYLCASSLAGRGGEKLFFGSGTQLSVL.

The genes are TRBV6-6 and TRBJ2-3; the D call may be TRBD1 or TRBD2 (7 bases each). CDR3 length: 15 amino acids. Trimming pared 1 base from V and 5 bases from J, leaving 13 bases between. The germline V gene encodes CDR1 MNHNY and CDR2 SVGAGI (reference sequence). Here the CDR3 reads CASSYLAGGGDTQYF. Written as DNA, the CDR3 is TGTGCCAGCAGTTACTTGGCAGGGGGGGGAGATACGCAGTATTTT.

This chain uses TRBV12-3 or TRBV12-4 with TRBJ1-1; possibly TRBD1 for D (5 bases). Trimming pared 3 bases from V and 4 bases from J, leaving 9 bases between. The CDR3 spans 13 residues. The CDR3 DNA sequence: TGTGCCAGCAGTTTGGGACCTTCCACTGAAGCTTTCTTT. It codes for CASSLGPSTEAFF.

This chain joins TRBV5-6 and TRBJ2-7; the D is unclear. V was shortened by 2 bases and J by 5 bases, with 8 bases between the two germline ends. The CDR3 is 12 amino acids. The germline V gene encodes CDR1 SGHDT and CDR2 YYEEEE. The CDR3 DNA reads TGTGCCAGCAGCTTAACTACGGACGAGCAGTACTTC. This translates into CASSLTTDEQYF.

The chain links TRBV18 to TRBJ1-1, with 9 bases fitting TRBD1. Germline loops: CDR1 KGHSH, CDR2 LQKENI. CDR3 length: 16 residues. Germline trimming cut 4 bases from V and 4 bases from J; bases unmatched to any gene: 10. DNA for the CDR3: TGTGCCAGCTCACGCTGGGACAGGGAGGAGGGCACTGAAGCTTTCTTT. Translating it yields CASSRWDREEGTEAFF.

Written as DNA, the CDR3 is TGTGCCAGCAGCCGTAGGACAGGGGGTGCCCCTAATGAAAAACTGTTTTTT. It yields the protein CASSRRTGGAPNEKLFF. The chain links TRBV3-1 (or the pseudogene TRBV3-2) to TRBJ1-4; 10 bases line up with TRBD1. V gave up 4 bases and J gave up 3 bases; unmatched junction bases: 8. Germline V gene sequence: CDR1 LGHDT, CDR2 YNNKEL (reference sequence). The CDR3 has 17 residues.

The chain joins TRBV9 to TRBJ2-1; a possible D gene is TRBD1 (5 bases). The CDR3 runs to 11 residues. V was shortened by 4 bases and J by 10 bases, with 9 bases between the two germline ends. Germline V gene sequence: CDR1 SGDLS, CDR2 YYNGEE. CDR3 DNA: TGTGCCAGCAGCACAGACAGAGAGCAGTTCTTC. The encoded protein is CASSTDREQFF.

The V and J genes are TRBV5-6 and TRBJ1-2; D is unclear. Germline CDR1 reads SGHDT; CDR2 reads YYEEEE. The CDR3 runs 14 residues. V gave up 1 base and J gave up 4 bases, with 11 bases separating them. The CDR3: CASSLYGEVYGYTF. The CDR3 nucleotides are TGTGCCAGCAGCTTGTACGGGGAGGTCTATGGCTACACCTTC.